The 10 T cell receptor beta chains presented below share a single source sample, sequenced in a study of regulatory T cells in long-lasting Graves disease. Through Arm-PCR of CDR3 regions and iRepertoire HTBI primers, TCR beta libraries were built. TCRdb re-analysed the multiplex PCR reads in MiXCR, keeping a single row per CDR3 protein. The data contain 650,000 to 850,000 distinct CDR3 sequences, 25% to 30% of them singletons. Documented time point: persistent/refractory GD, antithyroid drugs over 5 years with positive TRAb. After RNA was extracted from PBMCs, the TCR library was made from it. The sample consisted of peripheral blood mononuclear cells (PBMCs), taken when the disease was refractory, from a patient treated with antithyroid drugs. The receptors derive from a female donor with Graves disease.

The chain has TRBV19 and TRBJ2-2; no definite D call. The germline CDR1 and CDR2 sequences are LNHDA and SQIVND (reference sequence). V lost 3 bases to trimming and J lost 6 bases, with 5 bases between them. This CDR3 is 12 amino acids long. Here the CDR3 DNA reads TGTGCCAGTAGTATTTCTTCCGGGGAGCTGTTTTTT. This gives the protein CASSISSGELFF.

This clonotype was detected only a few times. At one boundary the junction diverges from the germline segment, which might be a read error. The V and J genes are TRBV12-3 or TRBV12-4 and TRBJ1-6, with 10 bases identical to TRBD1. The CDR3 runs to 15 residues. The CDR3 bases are TGTGCCAGCAGTTTAGTGGGACAGGGGCCTTCACCCCCCCACTTT. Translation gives CASSLVGQGPSPPHF.

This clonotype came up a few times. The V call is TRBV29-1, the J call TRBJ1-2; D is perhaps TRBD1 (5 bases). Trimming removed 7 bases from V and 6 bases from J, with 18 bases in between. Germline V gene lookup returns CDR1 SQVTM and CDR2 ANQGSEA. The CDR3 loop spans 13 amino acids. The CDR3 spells CSAPRPDKNGYTF. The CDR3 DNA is TGCAGCGCCCCAAGACCGGACAAGAATGGCTACACCTTC.

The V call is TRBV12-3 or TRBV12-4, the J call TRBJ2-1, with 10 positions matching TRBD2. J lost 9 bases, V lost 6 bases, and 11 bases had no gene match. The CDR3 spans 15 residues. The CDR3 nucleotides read TGTGCCAGCAGGACAAGCGGGAGGGCCTTGGGTGAGCAGTTCTTC. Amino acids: CASRTSGRALGEQFF.

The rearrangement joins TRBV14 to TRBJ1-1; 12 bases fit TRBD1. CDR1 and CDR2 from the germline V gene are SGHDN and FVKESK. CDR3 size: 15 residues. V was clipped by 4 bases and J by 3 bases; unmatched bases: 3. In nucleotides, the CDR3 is TGTGCCAGCAGCCGAGGGGACAGGGGGCACACTGAAGCTTTCTTT. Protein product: CASSRGDRGHTEAFF.

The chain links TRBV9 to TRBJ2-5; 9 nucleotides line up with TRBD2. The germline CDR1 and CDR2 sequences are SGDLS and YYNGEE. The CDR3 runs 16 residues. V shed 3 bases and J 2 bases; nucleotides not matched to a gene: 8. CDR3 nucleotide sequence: TGTGCCAGCAGCGCGGGTGGGGCGGGGGGGCAAGAGACCCAGTACTTC. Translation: CASSAGGAGGQETQYF.

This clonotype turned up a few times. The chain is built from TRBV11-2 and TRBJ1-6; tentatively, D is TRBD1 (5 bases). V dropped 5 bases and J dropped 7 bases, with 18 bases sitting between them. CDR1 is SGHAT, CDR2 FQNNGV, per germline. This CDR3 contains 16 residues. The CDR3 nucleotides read TGTGCCAGCAGCCCATTGCGGGGCACAAGGAATTCACCCCTCCACTTT. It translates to CASSPLRGTRNSPLHF.

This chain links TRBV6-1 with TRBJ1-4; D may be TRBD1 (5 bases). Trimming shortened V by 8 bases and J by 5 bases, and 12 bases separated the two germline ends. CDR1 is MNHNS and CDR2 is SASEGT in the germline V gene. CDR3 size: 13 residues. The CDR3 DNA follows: TGTGCCAGCCGCAAGGGGACGAATGAAAAACTGTTTTTT. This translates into CASRKGTNEKLFF.

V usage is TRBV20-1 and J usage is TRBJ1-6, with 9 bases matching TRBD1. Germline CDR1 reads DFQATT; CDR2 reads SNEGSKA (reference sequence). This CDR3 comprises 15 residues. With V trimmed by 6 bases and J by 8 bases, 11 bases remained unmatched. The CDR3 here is CSATPGTGSYSPLHF. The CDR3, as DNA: TGCAGTGCCACCCCCGGGACAGGGAGTTATTCACCCCTCCACTTT.

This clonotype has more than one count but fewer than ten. CDR3 nucleotides: TGTGCCAGCAGTAATCGGCCCCTGGGGGATTCACCCCTCCACTTT. Encoded protein: CASSNRPLGDSPLHF. The chain recombines TRBV6-1 with TRBJ1-6; D might be TRBD1 (5 bases). Trimming took 5 bases from V and 8 from J, leaving 16 bases between them. CDR1 is MNHNS, CDR2 SASEGT, per germline. The CDR3 loop spans 15 amino acids.